This T cell receptor (beta chain) emerged from a study of blood T cells in healthy people across ages. Whole-study findings and limits: Diversity estimates from one million T cells were considered underestimates.

Through a sample-barcoded 5' primer and a J-beta primer mix, a second PCR was run for 7 to 11 cycles. TCRdb called the 5' RACE reads again in MiXCR, with one record for every CDR3 protein. The repertoire holds fewer than 900,000 distinct CDR3 sequences, with around 40% as singletons. Germline lookup yields CDR1 SGHNT and CDR2 YYREEE (reference sequence). The CDR3 runs to 14 residues. The table lists this clonotype with a few counts. No antigen is known for it. This clonotype was obtained from a woman aged 55-69 years in good health. This chain joins TRBV5-4 and TRBJ2-1; the D is unclear. The J call is uncertain, as TRBJ2-7 better fits the DNA end. The sequenced material came from blood. CDR3 in DNA: TGTGCCAGCAGCTTGGGAGACAACTACAATGAGCAGTACTTC. Translating it yields CASSLGDNYNEQYF.